The 32 T cell receptor beta chains reported below all come from one sample, sequenced in a study of CD8+ T cells in alopecia areata. Isolated RNA was reverse transcribed into cDNA used as the sequencing template. Clones were sequenced by immunoSEQ multiplex PCR, and TCRdb holds only the in-frame ones, with some missing. Among a few thousand clones listed, nearly 70% were seen once. Sequenced material: skin. The receptors originated from a human donor in good health.

The chain recombines TRBV11-2 with TRBJ2-5, with D tentatively TRBD1 (5 bases). Germline V CDR1 and CDR2: SGHAT, FQNNGV. CDR3 length equals 13 residues. Trimming left V 3 bases short and J 10 bases short, with 15 bases between. The CDR3, as DNA: TGTGCCAGCAGCTTGCGGCACACAGGTGACCAGTACTTC. It is translated as CASSLRHTGDQYF.

The genes are TRBV10-3 and TRBJ2-7; the match to TRBD2 covers 8 bases. The germline V gene has CDR1 ENHRY and CDR2 SYGVKD. The CDR3 sequence is 15 residues long. With V trimmed by 4 bases and J by 6 bases, 11 bases remained unmatched. The CDR3: CAISGPLAGGGEQYF. The CDR3 nucleotides read TGTGCCATCAGTGGACCCCTGGCGGGGGGCGGCGAGCAGTACTTC.

This clone came up once. The genes are TRBV15 and TRBJ1-2, with TRBD1 as a possible D gene (6 bases). This CDR3 has 13 residues. V was shortened by 3 bases and J by 7 bases, with 12 bases between the two germline ends. The V gene's germline CDR1 is LNHNV and CDR2 YYDKDF (reference sequence). The chain's CDR3 is CATSRGQGTGYTF. The CDR3 DNA is TGTGCCACCAGCAGGGGACAAGGTACTGGCTACACCTTC.

The rearrangement joins TRBV6-1 to TRBJ1-1; TRBD1 matches 7 bases. V shed 5 bases and J 1 base; nucleotides not matched to a gene: 1. The CDR3 is 13 amino acids. Germline assignment: CDR1 MNHNS and CDR2 SASEGT. In DNA, the CDR3 is TGTGCCAGCAGTAGGACAGGGAACACTGAAGCTTTCTTT. It is translated as CASSRTGNTEAFF.

The table lists this clone with a few counts. J is TRBJ2-7 and V is TRBV18; 13 bases fit TRBD2. V dropped 6 bases and J dropped 7; count of bases not matched to a gene: 9. The V gene's germline CDR1 is KGHSH and CDR2 LQKENI. The CDR3 loop spans 15 amino acids. The CDR3 DNA follows: TGTGCCAGCTCGCCCACTAGCGGGGGGGCGTATGAGCAGTACTTC. Protein sequence: CASSPTSGGAYEQYF.

As DNA, the CDR3 is TGCGCCAGCAGCCAAGGGGGACAGGATGGGAGTTCACCCCTCCACTTT. Its protein product is CASSQGGQDGSSPLHF. This rearrangement joins TRBV4-1 to TRBJ1-6, with 8 bases aligning to TRBD1. V lost 1 base to trimming and J lost 9 bases; unmatched junction nucleotides: 8. This CDR3 is built from 16 residues. Germline CDR1 and CDR2: MGHRA and YSYEKL.

The genes are TRBV4-1 and TRBJ2-3; no clear D gene. The germline V and J ends were trimmed by 5 bases and 2 bases, with 8 bases remaining between them. This CDR3 has 13 amino acids. Per the germline V gene, CDR1 is MGHRA and CDR2 is YSYEKL. The CDR3 DNA reads as TGCGCCAGCAGCGGGGTGGACACAGATACGCAGTATTTT. Translating gives CASSGVDTDTQYF.

V is TRBV7-9 and J is TRBJ1-6; D is possibly TRBD1 (5 bases). CDR3 length: 13 residues. Germline loops: CDR1 SEHNR, CDR2 FQNEAQ (reference sequence). Trimming took 1 base from V and 7 from J, leaving 5 bases between them. In DNA form, the CDR3 reads TGTGCCAGCAGCTTAGAGGGGAATTCACCCCTCCACTTT. Amino acids: CASSLEGNSPLHF. The variable domain in full, completed from reference TRBV7-9 and TRBJ1-6, reads DTGVSQNPRHKITKRGQNVTFRCDPISEHNRLYWYRQTLGQGPEFLTYFQNEAQLEKSRLLSDRFSAERPKGSFSTLEIQRTEQGDSAMYLCASSLEGNSPLHFGNGTRLTVT.

The chain couples TRBV6-6 to TRBJ2-1; 9 bases fit TRBD1. V shed 0 bases and J 8 bases; nucleotides not matched to a gene: 5. The CDR3 has 15 amino acids. CDR1 and CDR2 from the germline V gene are MNHNY and SVGAGI (reference sequence). The CDR3 spells CASSYSGTGRDEQFF. The CDR3 DNA reads as TGTGCCAGCAGTTACTCCGGGACAGGGCGGGATGAGCAGTTCTTC.

The chain has TRBV5-1 and TRBJ2-3; TRBD2 matches at 8 bases. The V gene's germline CDR1 is SGHRS and CDR2 YFSETQ. The CDR3 contains 16 residues. The J segment lost 3 bases and the V segment lost 1 base, leaving 7 bases of the junction unmatched. The CDR3 DNA reads as TGCGCCAGCAGCTTGCAGAGCGGGGGAGGGACAGATACGCAGTATTTT. As protein: CASSLQSGGGTDTQYF.

CDR3 sequence reads: CAWSVLRYFKNTEAFF. CDR3 DNA: TGTGCCTGGAGTGTACTCAGGTACTTTAAAAACACTGAAGCTTTCTTT. The genes are TRBV30 and TRBJ1-1; no reliable D call. Trimming stripped 0 bases from V and 2 bases from J, with 16 bases between. The CDR3 sequence is 16 residues long. Germline CDR1 reads GTSNPN; CDR2 reads SVGIG (reference sequence). The whole variable domain, filled in from reference TRBV30 and TRBJ1-1, reads SQTIHQWPATLVQPVGSPLSLECTVEGTSNPNLYWYRQAAGRGLQLLFYSVGIGQISSEVPQNLSASRPQDRQFILSSKKLLLSDSGFYLCAWSVLRYFKNTEAFFGQGTRLTVV.

A few counts support this clone. The chain combines TRBV5-6 with TRBJ2-6, with 7 bases identical to TRBD2. CDR3 length: 17 residues. The germline V gene encodes CDR1 SGHDT and CDR2 YYEEEE. V lost 3 bases to trimming and J lost 0 bases; unmatched junction nucleotides: 6. The CDR3 region has the DNA TGTGCCAGCAGCTGGCTAGCGGAAAGCTCTGGGGCCAACGTCCTGACTTTC. Translating it yields CASSWLAESSGANVLTF. Filled out from reference TRBV5-6 and TRBJ2-6, the complete variable domain reads DAGVTQSPTHLIKTRGQQVTLRCSPKSGHDTVSWYQQALGQGPQFIFQYYEEEERQRGNFPDRFSGHQFPNYSSELNVNALLLGDSALYLCASSWLAESSGANVLTFGAGSRLTVL.

The gene calls are TRBV18 and TRBJ1-2, with D tentatively TRBD1 (6 bases). The CDR3 is made up of 15 amino acids. From germline, CDR1 is KGHSH and CDR2 LQKENI. Between the trimmed V and J ends, which lost 6 bases and 0 bases, there was a span of 14 bases. The CDR3 DNA reads TGTGCCAGCTCGCTCCAGGGGACCGCTAACTATGGCTACACCTTC. The encoded protein is CASSLQGTANYGYTF.

Points on this clone: The junction departs from germline at one end; a sequencing error may be responsible. The V call is TRBV2, the J call TRBJ2-5; tentatively, D is TRBD2 (5 bases). The CDR3 is 14 residues long. Germline V gene lookup returns CDR1 SNHLY and CDR2 FYNNEI. CDR3 nucleotides: TGTGCCAGCAGTGAATTCGGCGGGCAAGAGGCCCAGTACTTC. Protein: CASSEFGGQEAQYF.

V is TRBV5-1 and J is TRBJ2-1; 12 bases agree with TRBD2. Unmatched junction bases numbered 5, after V lost 4 bases and J lost 6 bases. The V gene's germline CDR1 is SGHRS and CDR2 YFSETQ. CDR3 length equals 15 residues. The CDR3 nucleotides are TGCGCCAGCAGCATCCTAGCGGGGGGGCGCAATGAGCAGTTCTTC. Protein product: CASSILAGGRNEQFF.

CDR3 nucleotide sequence: TGTGCCAGCAAAGTAGGACAGGGGGTCTATGGCTACACCTTC. It specifies CASKVGQGVYGYTF. V and J are TRBV6-5 and TRBJ1-2, with 10 bases matching TRBD1. Germline CDR1 MNHEY, CDR2 SVGAGI. V gave up 7 bases and J gave up 4 bases; unmatched junction bases: 6. CDR3 length: 14 amino acids.

The chain has TRBV5-4 and TRBJ2-7; 11 nucleotides align to TRBD1. Germline CDR1 reads SGHNT; CDR2 reads YYREEE (reference sequence). The CDR3 is 16 residues long. The V segment lost 6 bases and the J segment 6 bases; nucleotides outside the gene matches: 14. This CDR3 is CASTLTGGTGGTEQYF. In DNA, the CDR3 is TGTGCCAGCACCCTCACGGGTGGGACAGGGGGAACCGAGCAGTACTTC.

About this clone itself: Other nucleotide sequences in the sample specify the same CDR3. V usage is TRBV6-1 and J usage is TRBJ1-2; 8 bases match TRBD1. The V and J ends lost 2 bases and 5 bases, in that order; junction bases with no gene match: 1. The germline gives CDR1 MNHNS, CDR2 SASEGT. This CDR3 spans 13 amino acids. CDR3 DNA sequence: TGTGCCAGCAGTGAACACAGGGGGTATGGCTACACCTTC. It yields the protein CASSEHRGYGYTF.

The rearrangement uses TRBV30 and TRBJ1-4; tentative D call: TRBD1 (5 bases). V was clipped by 4 bases and J by 1 base, with 10 bases between them. There are 14 residues in the CDR3. Germline-derived CDR1 and CDR2 are GTSNPN and SVGIG (reference sequence). CDR3 sequence (DNA): TGTGCCTGGAAATATGGGGGAACTAATGAAAAACTGTTTTTT. Translating it yields CAWKYGGTNEKLFF.

The genes are TRBV15 and TRBJ2-7, with TRBD1 identical over 11 bases. The CDR3 sequence is 16 residues long. The V segment lost 3 bases and the J segment 6 bases; nucleotides outside the gene matches: 10. Looked up from germline, CDR1 is LNHNV and CDR2 is YYDKDF (reference sequence). The CDR3 here is CATSSHPDRGRSEQYF. As DNA, the CDR3 is TGTGCCACCAGCAGCCACCCGGACAGGGGGCGAAGCGAGCAGTACTTC.

The chain links TRBV15 to TRBJ2-3; D might be TRBD1 or TRBD2, each matching 5 bases. The V end was cut by 0 bases, the J end by 7 bases, with 14 bases between. CDR3 size: 15 residues. Germline CDR1 is LNHNV and CDR2 is YYDKDF (reference sequence). The CDR3 DNA is TGTGCCACCAGCAGAGACCCGGACGGGACGAATACGCAGTATTTT. It codes for CATSRDPDGTNTQYF.

The table lists this clone with a few counts. This chain joins TRBV18 and TRBJ2-3, with D tentatively TRBD1 (6 bases). The CDR3 has 14 amino acids. With 1 base removed from V and 1 base from J, the gap between germline ends came to 6 bases. Per the germline V gene, CDR1 is KGHSH and CDR2 is LQKENI. The CDR3 loop reads CASSPQGGTDTQYF. The CDR3 DNA sequence: TGTGCCAGCTCACCACAGGGGGGCACAGATACGCAGTATTTT.

Here the CDR3 reads CASLRGQGRRETQYF. The CDR3 nucleotides read TGTGCCAGCCTTAGGGGACAGGGAAGAAGAGAGACCCAGTACTTC. V is TRBV2 and J is TRBJ2-5, with 9 positions matching TRBD1. V was clipped by 8 bases and J by 4 bases; unmatched bases: 11. CDR3 length: 15 residues. Germline CDR1 and CDR2: SNHLY and FYNNEI.

The chain has TRBV14 and TRBJ1-6, with TRBD1 matching 9 bases. This CDR3 region has 18 residues. CDR1 and CDR2 from the germline V gene are SGHDN and FVKESK. V was clipped by 3 bases and J by 10 bases; unmatched bases: 16. The CDR3 DNA is TGTGCCAGCAGCCATCGACGGGCGGGACAGGGTGTTTGGTCACCCCTCCACTTT. It is translated as CASSHRRAGQGVWSPLHF.

The chain couples TRBV28 to TRBJ2-3; unclear D gene. The CDR3 extends over 13 amino acids. V was cut by 4 bases and J by 2 bases, with 7 bases left in between. The germline gives CDR1 MDHEN, CDR2 SYDVKM. In nucleotides, the CDR3 is TGTGCCAGCAGTTCTCCAGCCACAGATACGCAGTATTTT. As protein: CASSSPATDTQYF.

This clone was seen only once. The rearrangement uses TRBV11-3 and TRBJ2-7, with D possibly being TRBD1 or TRBD2 (5 bases each). Germline V gene data show CDR1 as SGHNT and CDR2 as YENEEA. V was cut by 3 bases and J by 4 bases, with 10 bases left in between. The CDR3 is 13 residues long. The CDR3 DNA reads TGTGCCAGCAGCTTTAGGGGAGAATACGAGCAGTACTTC. It specifies CASSFRGEYEQYF.

The CDR3 DNA is TGTGCCAGCTCACCTGCCGCGGGGGGCGTTTACGAGCAGTACTTC. Amino acid sequence: CASSPAAGGVYEQYF. The chain joins TRBV18 to TRBJ2-7, with TRBD2 identical over 8 bases. CDR3 size: 15 residues. The germline CDR1 and CDR2 sequences are KGHSH and LQKENI. V was clipped by 3 bases and J by 4 bases; unmatched bases: 8.

This chain joins TRBV9 and TRBJ2-1; D is perhaps TRBD2 (7 bases). The CDR3 is made up of 14 amino acids. Germline V CDR1 and CDR2: SGDLS, YYNGEE. Between the trimmed V and J ends, which lost 1 base and 6 bases, there was a span of 11 bases. The CDR3 here is CASSVFGGPNEQFF. The DNA of the CDR3 is TGTGCCAGCAGCGTATTCGGGGGGCCCAATGAGCAGTTCTTC.

The chain couples TRBV5-5 to TRBJ2-7, with D possibly TRBD2 on 6 matching bases. The germline V gene has CDR1 SGHKS and CDR2 YYEKEE (reference sequence). The length of the CDR3 is 12 residues. V dropped 1 base and J dropped 12 bases, with 14 bases sitting between them. Here the CDR3 DNA reads TGTGCCAGCAGCTTGCCCCTACGGGACTTGTACTTC. It is translated as CASSLPLRDLYF.

This clone was seen a handful of times. V is TRBV7-2 and J is TRBJ2-7; 7 bases line up with TRBD1. With 2 bases clipped from V and 3 bases from J, the junction kept 4 bases outside the gene matches. The CDR3 has 14 residues. CDR1 SGHTA and CDR2 FQGNSA come from the germline V gene. The CDR3 reads CASSLSRDSYEQYF. The CDR3 DNA sequence: TGTGCCAGCAGCTTAAGCAGGGACAGCTACGAGCAGTACTTC.

This clone came up a few times. The rearrangement uses TRBV29-1 and TRBJ2-7; no clear D gene. This CDR3 is built from 15 residues. Germline V gene lookup returns CDR1 SQVTM and CDR2 ANQGSEA. Trimming removed 0 bases from V and 0 bases from J, with 12 bases in between. The CDR3: CSVEDDRASSYEQYF. In DNA form, the CDR3 reads TGCAGCGTTGAAGATGACCGCGCCAGCTCCTACGAGCAGTACTTC.

The CDR3: CASSLRGSSGNTIYF. The CDR3 nucleotides are TGTGCCAGCAGTTTAAGGGGGAGCTCTGGAAACACCATATATTTT. The chain employs TRBV27 and TRBJ1-3, with a weak D call TRBD1 (6 bases). Looked up from germline, CDR1 is MNHEY and CDR2 is SMNVEV (reference sequence). The CDR3 spans 15 residues. Between the trimmed V and J ends, which lost 2 bases and 0 bases, there was a span of 8 bases.